This T cell receptor beta chain originates from a study of control samples from healthy donors and cancer patients (dated by TCRdb to between 2020 and 2021). The CDR3 contains 15 residues, cysteine and phenylalanine counted. Of the read, only the CDR3 DNA is kept; its 45 bases are in frame from base 1. V and J are truncated by 7 bases and 1 base respectively, leaving an intervening sequence of 16 bases. For CDR1 and CDR2, the germline V gene (reference sequence) lists SEHNR and FQNEAQ. A word on this clone: There is no known antigen for this receptor. No much larger clonotype is one base removed from it; base qualities were not supplied.

The library came from the immunoSEQ multiplex PCR assay. This immuneACCESS table, as held by TCRdb, lists in-frame sequences with V and J called but not all clones. Of the missing ones, under half trace to an unresolved V gene in checked studies; the others have no known cause. Present in this sample are roughly 120,000 clones, more than 75% of which were seen just once. The biggest ten clones account for about 3.9% of the sample. The sequence derives from a woman aged 55-69 years with lung cancer. Sequencing input: PBMCs. The V and J segments used are TRBV7-9 and TRBJ1-1; a weak D assignment points to TRBD1 (5 bases agree). The base sequence is TGTGCCAGCAACTTTCTTCAGGGAAAGAACACTGAAGCTTTCTTT. The encoded protein is CASNFLQGKNTEAFF.